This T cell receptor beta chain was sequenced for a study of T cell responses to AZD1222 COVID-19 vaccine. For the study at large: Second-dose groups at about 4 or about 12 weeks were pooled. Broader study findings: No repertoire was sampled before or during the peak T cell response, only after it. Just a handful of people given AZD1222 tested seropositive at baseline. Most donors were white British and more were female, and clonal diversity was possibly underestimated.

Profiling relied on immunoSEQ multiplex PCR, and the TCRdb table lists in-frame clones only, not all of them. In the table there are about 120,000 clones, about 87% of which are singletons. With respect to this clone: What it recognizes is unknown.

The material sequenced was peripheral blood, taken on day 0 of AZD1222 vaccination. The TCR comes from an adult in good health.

The CDR3 DNA sequence: TGTGCCAGCAGTGAATTCGGTACAGGGACTGGAAACACCATATATTTT. As protein: CASSEFGTGTGNTIYF. The J gene is TRBJ1-3, the V gene TRBV6-1; D possibly corresponds to TRBD1 (6 bases). The germline V gene has CDR1 MNHNS and CDR2 SASEGT. The CDR3 sequence is 16 residues long. V was shortened by 2 bases and J by 2 bases, with 13 bases between the two germline ends.